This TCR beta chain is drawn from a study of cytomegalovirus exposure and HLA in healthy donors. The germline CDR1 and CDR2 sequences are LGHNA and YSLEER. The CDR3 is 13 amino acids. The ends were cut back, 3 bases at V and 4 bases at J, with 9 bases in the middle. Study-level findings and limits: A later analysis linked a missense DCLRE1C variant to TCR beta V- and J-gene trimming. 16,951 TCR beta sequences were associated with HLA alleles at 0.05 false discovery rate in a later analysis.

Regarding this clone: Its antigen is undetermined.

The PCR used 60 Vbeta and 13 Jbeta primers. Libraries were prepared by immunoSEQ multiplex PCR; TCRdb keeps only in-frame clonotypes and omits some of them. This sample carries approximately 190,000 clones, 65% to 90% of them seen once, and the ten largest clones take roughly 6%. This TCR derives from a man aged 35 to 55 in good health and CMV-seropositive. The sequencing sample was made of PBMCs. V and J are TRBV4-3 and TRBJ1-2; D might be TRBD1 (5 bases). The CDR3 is CASSHRQLYGYTF. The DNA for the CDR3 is TGCGCCAGCAGCCACCGACAGCTCTATGGCTACACCTTC.